These 23 T cell receptor beta chains were all obtained from the same sample, sequenced in a study of blood T cell repertoires in COVID-19. Produced via immunoSEQ multiplex PCR; TCRdb's table is partial and in-frame only. The data hold about 40,000 clones, with approximately 79% observed a single time. The sample consisted of peripheral blood. The receptors here all came from a woman older than 75 with acute or convalescent COVID-19.

V is TRBV5-1 and J is TRBJ1-2, with a tentative D call TRBD1 (5 bases). This CDR3 has 16 amino acids. The V gene's germline CDR1 is SGHRS and CDR2 YFSETQ. V shed 2 bases and J shed 1 base, with 15 bases lying between them. CDR3 coding DNA: TGCGCCAGCAGCTTAACCGACAGCCAAGGTAACTATGGCTACACCTTC. It encodes CASSLTDSQGNYGYTF. Combining the CDR3 with reference TRBV5-1 and TRBJ1-2 gives the whole variable domain KAGVTQTPRYLIKTRGQQVTLSCSPISGHRSVSWYQQTPGQGLQFLFEYFSETQRNKGNFPGRFSGRQFSNSRSEMNVSTLELGDSALYLCASSLTDSQGNYGYTFGSGTRLTVV.

This clone was observed once. The rearrangement links TRBV7-2 to TRBJ2-3; 10 bases fit TRBD2. The germline V gene has CDR1 SGHTA and CDR2 FQGNSA. CDR3 length: 16 residues. Trimming removed 2 bases from V and 1 base from J; junction bases left unmatched: 3. The chain's CDR3 is CASSLFGTSGTDTQYF. As DNA, the CDR3 is TGTGCCAGCAGCTTATTTGGGACTAGCGGCACAGATACGCAGTATTTT.

This clone occurred a few times. The rearrangement uses TRBV10-3 and TRBJ1-3; unclear D gene. The CDR3 runs to 16 residues. V lost 5 bases, J lost 1 base, and 15 bases lay in between. Germline assignment: CDR1 ENHRY and CDR2 SYGVKD. The CDR3, as DNA: TGTGCCATCAGTCCCAAAGTAGGGAGGTCTGGAAACACCATATATTTT. It specifies CAISPKVGRSGNTIYF.

The chain uses TRBV7-8 and TRBJ1-4; no definite D call. This CDR3 contains 19 residues. The V gene's germline CDR1 is SGHVS and CDR2 FQNEAQ. The ends were cut back, 5 bases at V and 2 bases at J, with 24 bases in the middle. DNA for the CDR3: TGTGCCAGCAGCGGCCCCCCGACCGTGCTGCTAGGTACTAATGAAAAACTGTTTTTT. Its translation is CASSGPPTVLLGTNEKLFF.

The chain is built from TRBV7-9 and TRBJ1-2, with D possibly TRBD1 on 6 matching bases. The CDR3 has 15 amino acids. The ends were cut back, 5 bases at V and 9 bases at J, with 22 bases in the middle. The V gene's germline CDR1 is SEHNR and CDR2 FQNEAQ (reference sequence). The CDR3: CASSPIRDTPGRYTF. In DNA form, the CDR3 reads TGTGCCAGCAGCCCAATACGGGACACCCCTGGACGCTACACCTTC.

Written as DNA, the CDR3 is TGTGCCAGCAGAACCGGGACAGGGTTCACCGGGGAGCTGTTTTTT. It yields the protein CASRTGTGFTGELFF. The chain couples TRBV6-5 to TRBJ2-2; 9 positions match TRBD1. Germline V gene sequence: CDR1 MNHEY, CDR2 SVGAGI. Trimming cost V 6 bases and J 4 bases; bases outside gene matches: 6. The CDR3 is made up of 15 amino acids.

The rearrangement links TRBV24-1 to TRBJ1-1, with D perhaps matching TRBD1 (6 bases). The V and J ends lost 9 bases and 2 bases respectively, with 12 bases between them. The CDR3 runs 13 residues. The germline CDR1 and CDR2 sequences are KGHDR and SFDVKD. In nucleotides, the CDR3 is TGTGCCACCTTTAGGGGGTATAACACTGAAGCTTTCTTT. Translation gives CATFRGYNTEAFF.

This chain uses TRBV5-1 with TRBJ2-5, with TRBD2 matching 9 bases. The length of the CDR3 is 12 residues. Germline assignment: CDR1 SGHRS and CDR2 YFSETQ. V gave up 5 bases and J gave up 4 bases; unmatched junction bases: 0. The CDR3: CASRAGGETQYF. CDR3 nucleotides: TGCGCCAGCAGAGCGGGAGGAGAGACCCAGTACTTC.

V and J are TRBV7-9 and TRBJ2-2; D gene ambiguous. Germline CDR1 is SEHNR and CDR2 is FQNEAQ (reference sequence). CDR3 length: 13 residues. Trimming shortened V by 6 bases and J by 5 bases, and 10 bases separated the two germline ends. CDR3 in amino acids: CASRLLETGELFF. Written as DNA, the CDR3 is TGTGCCAGCAGACTGCTAGAAACCGGGGAGCTGTTTTTT.

The chain employs TRBV25-1 and TRBJ1-1, with no clear D. CDR3 length: 14 residues. The germline V gene has CDR1 MGHDK and CDR2 SYGVNS. Trimming stripped 7 bases from V and 1 base from J, with 13 bases between. The CDR3 nucleotides are TGTGCCAGCACTTCCTACGCAGGGAACACTGAAGCTTTCTTT. This translates into CASTSYAGNTEAFF.

The J gene is TRBJ2-3, the V gene TRBV5-4, with 9 bases identical to TRBD1. Germline CDR1 and CDR2: SGHNT and YYREEE (reference sequence). The trim removed 4 bases at V and 0 bases at J, leaving 9 bases unmatched. The length of the CDR3 is 17 residues. Written as DNA, the CDR3 is TGTGCCAGCAGCCGTGCCGCGGACAGGGGCAGCACAGATACGCAGTATTTT. Encoded protein: CASSRAADRGSTDTQYF.

The chain has TRBV6-2 or TRBV6-3 and TRBJ1-5; unclear D gene. Germline loops: CDR1 MNHEY, CDR2 SVGEGT. The V end lost 0 bases, the J end lost 6 bases, and 6 bases lay between the germline ends. There are 13 residues in the CDR3. The CDR3: CASSYSPVQPQHF. The CDR3 DNA sequence: TGTGCCAGCAGTTACTCCCCAGTTCAGCCCCAGCATTTT.

About this clone: The sample holds other DNA sequences that translate to the same CDR3. The rearrangement uses TRBV5-1 and TRBJ1-1, with 7 bases identical to TRBD1. The CDR3 is made up of 14 amino acids. Germline-derived CDR1 and CDR2 are SGHRS and YFSETQ. V gave up 4 bases and J gave up 1 base; unmatched junction bases: 4. CDR3 sequence (DNA): TGCGCCAGCAGCCCGGGGACAGCGAACACTGAAGCTTTCTTT. This gives the protein CASSPGTANTEAFF.

The chain uses TRBV30 and TRBJ2-1, with TRBD2 identical over 7 bases. The CDR3 has 16 amino acids. The J segment lost 7 bases and the V segment lost 1 base, leaving 13 bases of the junction unmatched. Germline loops: CDR1 GTSNPN, CDR2 SVGIG (reference sequence). The CDR3 reads CAWSARGSGTLNEQFF. CDR3 in DNA: TGTGCCTGGAGTGCTCGGGGGAGCGGGACTCTGAATGAGCAGTTCTTC.

This clone was recorded once. The chain uses TRBV30 and TRBJ1-4; D possibly corresponds to TRBD1 (5 bases). This CDR3 comprises 13 residues. Germline V lookup: CDR1 GTSNPN, CDR2 SVGIG (reference sequence). The ends were cut back, 1 base at V and 8 bases at J, with 11 bases in the middle. CDR3 region: CAWSANGGEKLFF. The DNA for the CDR3 is TGTGCCTGGAGTGCTAACGGGGGGGAAAAACTGTTTTTT. Combining the CDR3 with reference TRBV30 and TRBJ1-4 gives the whole variable domain SQTIHQWPATLVQPVGSPLSLECTVEGTSNPNLYWYRQAAGRGLQLLFYSVGIGQISSEVPQNLSASRPQDRQFILSSKKLLLSDSGFYLCAWSANGGEKLFFGSGTQLSVL.

The rearrangement links TRBV30 to TRBJ2-3; tentative D call: TRBD2 (5 bases). The CDR3 runs 13 residues. Trimming shortened V by 0 bases and J by 4 bases, and 8 bases separated the two germline ends. The V gene's germline CDR1 is GTSNPN and CDR2 SVGIG (reference sequence). This CDR3 reads CAWSVLGADTQYF. The CDR3 DNA reads TGTGCCTGGAGTGTACTGGGAGCAGATACGCAGTATTTT.

The sample holds one count of this clone. The genes are TRBV28 and TRBJ1-1, with TRBD1 identical over 8 bases. The CDR3 is 16 amino acids. Germline-derived CDR1 and CDR2 are MDHEN and SYDVKM. V shed 5 bases, J shed 0 bases, and the junction held 8 bases outside the gene matches. The DNA for the CDR3 is TGTGCCAGCAGTCACGCAGGGGGCGGATTGAACACTGAAGCTTTCTTT. Its protein product is CASSHAGGGLNTEAFF.

The V and J genes are TRBV5-6 and TRBJ2-3, with 11 bases lining up with TRBD1. This CDR3 spans 15 amino acids. Losses at the gene ends were 2 bases for V and 5 bases for J; bases not matched to a gene: 4. The V gene's germline CDR1 is SGHDT and CDR2 YYEEEE. In nucleotides, the CDR3 is TGTGCCAGCAGCTTTGGGGACAGGGGGAAAGATACGCAGTATTTT. This codes for CASSFGDRGKDTQYF.

The rearrangement uses TRBV11-2 and TRBJ2-1; D gene unclear. The CDR3 extends over 11 amino acids. CDR1 and CDR2 (germline): SGHAT, FQNNGV. V dropped 3 bases and J dropped 8 bases, with 5 bases sitting between them. The DNA of the CDR3 is TGTGCCAGCAGCTTTCTTGATGAGCAGTTCTTC. Translation gives CASSFLDEQFF.

V and J are TRBV7-9 and TRBJ1-3, with 9 bases that match TRBD1. Germline CDR1 reads SEHNR; CDR2 reads FQNEAQ (reference sequence). The CDR3 loop spans 16 amino acids. V lost 6 bases, J lost 2 bases, and 8 bases stayed unmatched. The CDR3 protein is CASSSTWTGAGNTIYF. In DNA form, the CDR3 reads TGTGCCAGCAGTTCCACCTGGACAGGGGCTGGAAACACCATATATTTT.

The V and J genes are TRBV5-1 and TRBJ1-6, with 8 bases identical to TRBD1. V was clipped by 4 bases and J by 14 bases; unmatched bases: 11. The CDR3 contains 14 residues. Germline values: CDR1 SGHRS, CDR2 YFSETQ. CDR3 nucleotide sequence: TGCGCCAGCAGCCTGGGACAGGTGCATGATTCCCTCCACTTT. Encoded protein: CASSLGQVHDSLHF.

The V call is TRBV6-5, the J call TRBJ1-2; no firm D call. With 10 bases removed from V and 4 bases from J, the gap between germline ends came to 16 bases. CDR3 length equals 13 residues. Germline values: CDR1 MNHEY, CDR2 SVGAGI. The chain's CDR3 is CATSGRPLYGYTF. CDR3 sequence (DNA): TGTGCCACCTCTGGCAGGCCCCTCTATGGCTACACCTTC.

There are a few counts of this clone. The CDR3 DNA follows: TGTGCCAGCACCCTGGGGGGGTACACCGGGGAGCTGTTTTTT. Amino acids: CASTLGGYTGELFF. The chain links TRBV7-6 to TRBJ2-2; 7 nucleotides match TRBD2. V lost 7 bases and J lost 3; bases outside the gene matches: 5. The CDR3 extends over 14 amino acids. CDR1 and CDR2 (germline): SGHVS, FNYEAQ. Full variable domain (remainder filled in from reference TRBV7-6 and TRBJ2-2): GAGVSQSPRYKVTKRGQDVALRCDPISGHVSLYWYRQALGQGPEFLTYFNYEAQQDKSGLPNDRFSAERPEGSISTLTIQRTEQRDSAMYRCASTLGGYTGELFFGEGSRLTVL.